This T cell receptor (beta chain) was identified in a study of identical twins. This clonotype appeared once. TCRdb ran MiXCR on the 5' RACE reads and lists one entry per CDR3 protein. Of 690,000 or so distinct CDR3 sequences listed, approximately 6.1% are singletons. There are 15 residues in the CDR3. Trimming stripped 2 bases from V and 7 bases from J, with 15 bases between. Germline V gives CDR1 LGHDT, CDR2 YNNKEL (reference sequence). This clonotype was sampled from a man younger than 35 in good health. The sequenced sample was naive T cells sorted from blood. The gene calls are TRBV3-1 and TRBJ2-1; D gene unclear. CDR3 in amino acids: CASSQLSGPRNEQFF. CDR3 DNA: TGTGCCAGCAGCCAACTCTCGGGTCCCCGGAATGAGCAGTTCTTC.